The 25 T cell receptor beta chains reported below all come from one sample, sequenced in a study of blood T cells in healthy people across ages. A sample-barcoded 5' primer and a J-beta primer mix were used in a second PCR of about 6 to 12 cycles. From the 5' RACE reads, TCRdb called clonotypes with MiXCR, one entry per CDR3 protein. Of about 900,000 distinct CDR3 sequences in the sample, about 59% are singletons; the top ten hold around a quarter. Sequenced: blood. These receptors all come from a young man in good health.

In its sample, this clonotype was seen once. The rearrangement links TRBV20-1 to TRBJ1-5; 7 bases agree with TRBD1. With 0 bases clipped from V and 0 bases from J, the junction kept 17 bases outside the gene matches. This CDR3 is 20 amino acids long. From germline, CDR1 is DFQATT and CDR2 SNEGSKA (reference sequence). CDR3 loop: CSARERTGTDGGHSNQPQHF. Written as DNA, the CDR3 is TGCAGTGCTAGAGAGAGGACCGGGACAGATGGGGGACATAGCAATCAGCCCCAGCATTTT.

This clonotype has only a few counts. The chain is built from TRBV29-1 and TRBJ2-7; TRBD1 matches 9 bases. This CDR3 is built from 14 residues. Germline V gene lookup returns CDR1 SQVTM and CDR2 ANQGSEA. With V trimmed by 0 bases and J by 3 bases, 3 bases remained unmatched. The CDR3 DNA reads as TGCAGCGTTGAAGAGGACAGGGGTCTCTACGAGCAGTACTTC. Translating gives CSVEEDRGLYEQYF.

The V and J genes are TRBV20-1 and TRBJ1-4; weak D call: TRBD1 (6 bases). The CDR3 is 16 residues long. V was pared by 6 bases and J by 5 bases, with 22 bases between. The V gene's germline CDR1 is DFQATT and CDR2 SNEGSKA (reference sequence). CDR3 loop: CSAPAAPGRGNEKLFF. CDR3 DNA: TGCAGTGCCCCGGCGGCTCCAGGCAGGGGAAATGAAAAACTGTTTTTT.

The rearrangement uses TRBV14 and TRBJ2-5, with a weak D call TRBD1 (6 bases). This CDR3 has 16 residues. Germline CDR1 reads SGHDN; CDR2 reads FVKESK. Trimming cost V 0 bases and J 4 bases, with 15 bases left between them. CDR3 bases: TGTGCCAGCAGCCAAGAGACGCCAGGGGATCGAGAGACCCAGTACTTC. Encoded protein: CASSQETPGDRETQYF.

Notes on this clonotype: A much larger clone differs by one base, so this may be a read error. The CDR3 spells CASGQNEDQPQHF. CDR3 nucleotide sequence: TGCGCCAGCGGACAGAATGAAGATCAGCCCCAGCATTTT. V gene TRBV5-1 combines with J gene TRBJ1-5; tentative D call: TRBD1 (6 bases). The germline V gene has CDR1 SGHRS and CDR2 YFSETQ. Trimming stripped 7 bases from V and 5 bases from J, with 13 bases between. This CDR3 is built from 13 residues. The entire variable domain, with the rest obtained from reference TRBV5-1 and TRBJ1-5, is as follows: KAGVTQTPRYLIKTRGQQVTLSCSPISGHRSVSWYQQTPGQGLQFLFEYFSETQRNKGNFPGRFSGRQFSNSRSEMNVSTLELGDSALYLCASGQNEDQPQHFGDGTRLSIL.

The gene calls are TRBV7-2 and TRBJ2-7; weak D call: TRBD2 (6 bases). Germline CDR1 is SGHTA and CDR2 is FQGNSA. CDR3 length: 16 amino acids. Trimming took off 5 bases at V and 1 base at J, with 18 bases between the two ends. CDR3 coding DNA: TGTGCCAGCAGCCCAGTTATAGCGGACCTTTCCTACGAGCAGTACTTC. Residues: CASSPVIADLSYEQYF.

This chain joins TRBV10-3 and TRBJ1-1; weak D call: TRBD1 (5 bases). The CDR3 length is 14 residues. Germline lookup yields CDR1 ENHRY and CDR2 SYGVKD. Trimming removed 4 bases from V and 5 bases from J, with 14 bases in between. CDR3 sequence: CAISGAGIGTEAFF. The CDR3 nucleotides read TGTGCCATCAGTGGGGCAGGGATCGGGACTGAAGCTTTCTTT.

CDR3 sequence: CASSSGGSGGWEQFF. DNA for the CDR3: TGTGCCAGCAGCTCAGGGGGTAGCGGGGGCTGGGAGCAGTTCTTC. V is TRBV7-2 and J is TRBJ2-1; 9 bases align to TRBD2. V trimming: 4 bases; J trimming: 10 bases; junction bases outside the gene matches: 11. This CDR3 has 15 amino acids. Germline CDR1 reads SGHTA; CDR2 reads FQGNSA.

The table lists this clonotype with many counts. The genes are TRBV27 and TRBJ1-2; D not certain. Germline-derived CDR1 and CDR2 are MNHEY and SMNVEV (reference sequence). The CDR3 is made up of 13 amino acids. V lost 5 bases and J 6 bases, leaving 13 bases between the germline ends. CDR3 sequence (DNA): TGTGCCAGCAGTCCCGCTTTCGGGGATGGCTACACCTTC. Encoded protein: CASSPAFGDGYTF.

CDR3 amino acids: CASSSGQVREKLFF. CDR3 bases: TGTGCCAGCAGTTCCGGACAGGTCCGTGAAAAACTGTTTTTT. The chain has TRBV6-6 and TRBJ1-4; 7 bases match TRBD1. Germline V CDR1 and CDR2: MNHNY, SVGAGI (reference sequence). The CDR3 length is 14 residues. Losses at the gene ends were 4 bases for V and 7 bases for J; bases not matched to a gene: 6.

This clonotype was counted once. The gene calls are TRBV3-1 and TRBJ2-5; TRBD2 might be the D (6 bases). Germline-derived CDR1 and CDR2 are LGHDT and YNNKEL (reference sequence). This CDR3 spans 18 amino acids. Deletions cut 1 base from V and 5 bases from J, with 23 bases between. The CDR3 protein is CASSQVFAGGASGETQYF. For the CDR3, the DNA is TGTGCCAGCAGCCAAGTCTTTGCCGGGGGAGCCTCGGGTGAGACCCAGTACTTC.

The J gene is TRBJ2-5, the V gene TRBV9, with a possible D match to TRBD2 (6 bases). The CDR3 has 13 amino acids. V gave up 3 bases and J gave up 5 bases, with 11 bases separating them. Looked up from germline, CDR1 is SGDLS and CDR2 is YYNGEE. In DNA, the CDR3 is TGTGCCAGCAGCGGGGGACTGAAGGAGACCCAGTACTTC. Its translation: CASSGGLKETQYF.

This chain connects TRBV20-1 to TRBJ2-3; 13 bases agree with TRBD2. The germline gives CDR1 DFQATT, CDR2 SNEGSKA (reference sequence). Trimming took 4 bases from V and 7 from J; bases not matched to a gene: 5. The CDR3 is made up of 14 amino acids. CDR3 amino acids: CSATRLAGGHTQYF. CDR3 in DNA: TGCAGTGCTACCCGACTAGCGGGGGGCCATACGCAGTATTTT.

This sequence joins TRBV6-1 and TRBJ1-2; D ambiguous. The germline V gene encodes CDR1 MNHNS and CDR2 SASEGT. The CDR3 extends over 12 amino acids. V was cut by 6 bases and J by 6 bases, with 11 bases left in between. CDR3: CASSPSRHGYTF. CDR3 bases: TGTGCCAGCAGCCCGTCCCGACATGGCTACACCTTC.

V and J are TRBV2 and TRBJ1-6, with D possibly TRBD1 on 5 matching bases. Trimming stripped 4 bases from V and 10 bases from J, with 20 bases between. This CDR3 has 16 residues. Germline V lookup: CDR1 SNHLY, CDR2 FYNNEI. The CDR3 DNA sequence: TGTGCCAGCAGTGTTAGTTTGGGAGGGGACGGATCACCCCTCCACTTT. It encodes CASSVSLGGDGSPLHF.

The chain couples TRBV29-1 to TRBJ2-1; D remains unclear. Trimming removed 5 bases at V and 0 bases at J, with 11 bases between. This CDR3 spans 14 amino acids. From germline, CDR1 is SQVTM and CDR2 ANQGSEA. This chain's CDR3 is CSVPSMSSYNEQFF. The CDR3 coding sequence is TGCAGCGTTCCATCCATGAGCTCCTACAATGAGCAGTTCTTC.

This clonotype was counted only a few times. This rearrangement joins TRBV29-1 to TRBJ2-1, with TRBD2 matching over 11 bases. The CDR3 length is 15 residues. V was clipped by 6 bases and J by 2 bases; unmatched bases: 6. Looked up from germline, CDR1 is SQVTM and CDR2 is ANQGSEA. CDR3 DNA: TGCAGCGTGGATAGCGGGGGGGCTGCCTACAATGAGCAGTTCTTC. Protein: CSVDSGGAAYNEQFF.

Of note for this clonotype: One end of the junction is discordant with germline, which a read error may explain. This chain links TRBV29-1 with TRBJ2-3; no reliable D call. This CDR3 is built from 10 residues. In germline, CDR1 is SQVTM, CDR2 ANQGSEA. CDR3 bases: TGCAACGTTGAACTGGATACGCAGTATTTT. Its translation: CNVELDTQYF.

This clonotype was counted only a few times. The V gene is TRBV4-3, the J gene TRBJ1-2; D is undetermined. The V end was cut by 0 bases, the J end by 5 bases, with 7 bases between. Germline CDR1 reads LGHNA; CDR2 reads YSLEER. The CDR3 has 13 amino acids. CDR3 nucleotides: TGCGCCAGCAGCCAAGATGGGCGGTATGGCTACACCTTC. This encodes CASSQDGRYGYTF.

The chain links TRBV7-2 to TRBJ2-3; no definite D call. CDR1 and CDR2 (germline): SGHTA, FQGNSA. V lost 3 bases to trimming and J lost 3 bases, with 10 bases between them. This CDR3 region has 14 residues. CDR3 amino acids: CASSFSRSTDTQYF. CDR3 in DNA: TGTGCCAGCAGCTTTTCCCGATCGACAGATACGCAGTATTTT.

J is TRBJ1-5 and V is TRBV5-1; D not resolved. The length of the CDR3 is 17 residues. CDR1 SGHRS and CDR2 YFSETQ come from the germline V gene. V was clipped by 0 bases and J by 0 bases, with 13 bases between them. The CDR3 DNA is TGCGCCAGCAGCTTGGCCGCGGCAAACCATAGCAATCAGCCCCAGCATTTT. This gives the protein CASSLAAANHSNQPQHF.

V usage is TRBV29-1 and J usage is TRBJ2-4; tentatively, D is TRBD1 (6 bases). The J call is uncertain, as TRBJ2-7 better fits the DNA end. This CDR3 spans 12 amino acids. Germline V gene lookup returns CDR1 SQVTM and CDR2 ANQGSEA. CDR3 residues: CSVGTAFYEQYF. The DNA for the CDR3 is TGCAGCGTTGGGACAGCCTTCTACGAGCAGTACTTC.

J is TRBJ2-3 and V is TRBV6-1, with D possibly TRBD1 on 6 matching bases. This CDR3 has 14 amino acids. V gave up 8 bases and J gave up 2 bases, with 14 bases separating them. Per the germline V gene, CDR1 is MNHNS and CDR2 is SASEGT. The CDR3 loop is CASLTGSPTDTQYF. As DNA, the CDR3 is TGTGCCAGCTTAACAGGGTCCCCCACAGATACGCAGTATTTT.

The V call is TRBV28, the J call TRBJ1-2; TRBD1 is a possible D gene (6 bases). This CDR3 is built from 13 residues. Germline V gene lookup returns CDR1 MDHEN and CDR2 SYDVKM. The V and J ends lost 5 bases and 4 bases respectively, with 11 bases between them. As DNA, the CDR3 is TGTGCCAGCAGTCCCGACAGGTTCTATGGCTACACCTTC. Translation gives CASSPDRFYGYTF.

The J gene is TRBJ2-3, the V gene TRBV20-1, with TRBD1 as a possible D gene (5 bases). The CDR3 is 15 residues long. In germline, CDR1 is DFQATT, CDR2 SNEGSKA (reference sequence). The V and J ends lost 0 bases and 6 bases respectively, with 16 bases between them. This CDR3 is CSARDRGGPQDTQYF. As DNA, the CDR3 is TGCAGTGCTAGAGATAGGGGTGGCCCCCAGGATACGCAGTATTTT.